Each of the 13 T cell receptor beta chains below was sequenced from the same sample in a study of blood T cell repertoires in COVID-19. Sequencing used immunoSEQ multiplex PCR; TCRdb keeps in-frame clones, though not all of them. Among approximately 210,000 clones listed, just under 85% were seen once. What was sequenced was peripheral blood. These receptors were taken from a woman aged 45-65 years with active or convalescent COVID-19.

This chain joins TRBV10-2 and TRBJ2-3; TRBD1 might be the D (5 bases). This CDR3 has 15 residues. The V and J ends lost 8 bases and 3 bases respectively, with 18 bases between them. Per the germline V gene, CDR1 is WSHSY and CDR2 is SAAADI. CDR3 in DNA: TGCGCCAGCGGAAAGGGGCAGGGATCGACAGATACGCAGTATTTT. Translating it yields CASGKGQGSTDTQYF.

The chain links TRBV10-3 to TRBJ1-1, with 7 bases aligning to TRBD1. CDR1 is ENHRY and CDR2 is SYGVKD in the germline V gene. Losses at the gene ends were 7 bases for V and 1 base for J; bases not matched to a gene: 3. The CDR3 is 13 amino acids. In DNA form, the CDR3 reads TGTGCCATCACCGGGACAGCGAACACTGAAGCTTTCTTT. This encodes CAITGTANTEAFF.

The chain employs TRBV21-1 and TRBJ2-4; the listed D gene, TRBD2, was not tested against the DNA. TRBV21-1 is labeled a pseudogene. The CDR3 loop spans 20 amino acids. CDR3 bases: TGTGCCAGCAGCAAAGACCGGAGGGGCAGCGGGGAAGAAGCCAAAAACATTCAGTACTTC. Its translation: CASSKDRRGSGEEAKNIQYF.

This clone was seen only once. Other DNA sequences in this sample translate to the same CDR3. The J gene is TRBJ1-1, the V gene TRBV5-1; 10 bases align to TRBD1. The trim removed 3 bases at V and 1 base at J, leaving 6 bases unmatched. This CDR3 has 16 amino acids. Germline CDR1 SGHRS, CDR2 YFSETQ. The CDR3 sequence: CASSSGQGRGNTEAFF. The CDR3 DNA sequence: TGCGCCAGCAGCTCGGGACAGGGGAGAGGGAACACTGAAGCTTTCTTT.

The chain combines TRBV11-2 with TRBJ1-6, with 10 bases lining up with TRBD1. Germline V gene sequence: CDR1 SGHAT, CDR2 FQNNGV. The length of the CDR3 is 15 residues. The V and J ends lost 5 bases and 12 bases, in that order; junction bases with no gene match: 10. The CDR3 DNA reads as TGTGCCAGCAGCCCGACGACAGGGGGCAAAGGACCCCTCCACTTT. It translates to CASSPTTGGKGPLHF.

This clone occurred a few times. V and J are TRBV30 and TRBJ1-6, with D uncertain. Germline-derived CDR1 and CDR2 are GTSNPN and SVGIG (reference sequence). The V end was cut by 1 base, the J end by 8 bases, with 3 bases between. This CDR3 contains 11 residues. The CDR3 loop reads CAWSADSPLHF. The CDR3 DNA is TGTGCCTGGAGTGCGGATTCACCCCTCCACTTT.

With regard to this clone: Sequence at one end of the junction differs from germline and may be a read error. The J gene is TRBJ2-3, the V gene TRBV11-2, with D possibly TRBD2 on 5 matching bases. The germline gives CDR1 SGHAT, CDR2 FQNNGV. The CDR3 loop spans 11 amino acids. Here the CDR3 reads CACRRTDTQYF. CDR3 in DNA: TGTGCCTGCAGGAGGACAGATACGCAGTATTTT.

This chain uses TRBV7-9 with TRBJ2-7; 7 nucleotides align to TRBD2. The CDR3 extends over 14 amino acids. The junction had 9 bases not matched to a gene; V was cut back by 1 base and J by 9 bases. From germline, CDR1 is SEHNR and CDR2 FQNEAQ (reference sequence). CDR3 in amino acids: CASSLESGTLGQYF. DNA of the CDR3: TGTGCCAGCAGCTTAGAAAGCGGGACCCTAGGGCAGTACTTC.

V is TRBV28 and J is TRBJ1-1, with D possibly matching TRBD1 (5 bases). Germline values: CDR1 MDHEN, CDR2 SYDVKM. V lost 6 bases, J lost 3 bases, and 26 bases lay in between. This CDR3 has 18 residues. This CDR3 reads CASSDFQGLTNMDTEAFF. CDR3 DNA: TGTGCCAGCAGCGATTTCCAGGGACTAACGAATATGGACACTGAAGCTTTCTTT. Full variable domain (rest looked up from reference TRBV28 and TRBJ1-1): DVKVTQSSRYLVKRTGEKVFLECVQDMDHENMFWYRQDPGLGLRLIYFSYDVKMKEKGDIPEGYSVSREKKERFSLILESASTNQTSMYLCASSDFQGLTNMDTEAFFGQGTRLTVV.

The chain carries TRBV5-1 and TRBJ2-4, with D possibly being TRBD1 (6 bases). V shed 1 base and J shed 1 base, with 9 bases lying between them. The CDR3 has 15 amino acids. In germline, CDR1 is SGHRS, CDR2 YFSETQ. The CDR3 DNA follows: TGCGCCAGCAGCTTGCCAGGGGTGGCCAAAAACATTCAGTACTTC. Amino acids: CASSLPGVAKNIQYF.

CDR3: CASSEAGAGSRGEQFF. CDR3 nucleotides: TGTGCCAGCAGTGAAGCCGGGGCGGGGTCACGAGGTGAGCAGTTCTTC. This chain uses TRBV6-1 with TRBJ2-1; tentative D call: TRBD2 (6 bases). Trimming left V 0 bases short and J 9 bases short, with 18 bases between. The CDR3 spans 16 residues. Germline V gene data show CDR1 as MNHNS and CDR2 as SASEGT.

The genes are TRBV5-6 and TRBJ1-5, with no clear D. In germline, CDR1 is SGHDT, CDR2 YYEEEE. The length of the CDR3 is 13 residues. Trimming took off 4 bases at V and 1 base at J, with 6 bases between the two ends. The CDR3 here is CASSLWSNQPQHF. CDR3 nucleotides: TGTGCCAGCAGCCTATGGAGCAATCAGCCCCAGCATTTT.

V gene TRBV10-3 combines with J gene TRBJ1-2; 9 nucleotides align to TRBD1. The CDR3 consists of 15 residues. Trimming cost V 4 bases and J 8 bases; bases outside gene matches: 11. Germline CDR1 is ENHRY and CDR2 is SYGVKD. In nucleotides, the CDR3 is TGTGCCATCAGTGCAGGGACAGGGCCGTTTAGGGGCTACACCTTC. As protein: CAISAGTGPFRGYTF.